Presented here are 24 T cell receptor beta chains from one specimen sequenced in a study of shared clonotypes between healthy human individuals. Clones were sequenced by immunoSEQ multiplex PCR, and TCRdb holds only the in-frame ones, with some missing. The sample carries a few hundred thousand clones, 74% recorded once. The specimen was memory CD4+ T cells sorted from blood. Regarding subset: CD45RA-negative fraction. The origin of the receptors is a man under 40 in good health.

CDR3 region: CASSKALCLAGGCYEQYF. The CDR3 nucleotides are TGTGCCAGCAGCAAAGCCCTTTGTCTAGCGGGAGGCTGCTACGAGCAGTACTTC. The chain carries TRBV21-1 and TRBJ2-7; the table gives TRBD2 as D, unverified against the DNA. TRBV21-1 counts as a pseudogene. The CDR3 consists of 18 residues.

Of note for this clone: Other DNA sequences in this specimen translate into the identical CDR3. The V call is TRBV7-9, the J call TRBJ1-5, with a weak D call TRBD1 (5 bases). Germline CDR1 and CDR2: SEHNR and FQNEAQ (reference sequence). V lost 3 bases and J lost 3, with 9 bases in between. The CDR3 runs 14 residues. CDR3 region: CASSFAGTNQPQHF. The CDR3 DNA reads TGTGCCAGCAGCTTCGCGGGGACCAATCAGCCCCAGCATTTT.

The sample holds one count of this clone. V is TRBV7-3 and J is TRBJ2-2, with TRBD2 matching 10 bases. The CDR3 contains 16 residues. V shed 5 bases and J 0 bases; nucleotides not matched to a gene: 3. CDR1 and CDR2 from the germline V gene are SGHTA and FQGTGA. CDR3 coding DNA: TGTGCCAGCAGCCCCAGCGGGAGGGCGAACACCGGGGAGCTGTTTTTT. Its translation: CASSPSGRANTGELFF.

Here the CDR3 reads CASSRGLATQFF. In DNA form, the CDR3 reads TGTGCCAGCAGCCGGGGACTAGCAACGCAGTTCTTC. The chain joins TRBV14 to TRBJ2-1, with 9 bases fitting TRBD2. Per germline, CDR1 SGHDN and CDR2 FVKESK. The V and J ends lost 4 bases and 12 bases, in that order; junction bases with no gene match: 4. This CDR3 comprises 12 residues. The full variable domain, in which reference TRBV14 and TRBJ2-1 provide the parts outside the CDR3, is EAGVTQFPSHSVIEKGQTVTLRCDPISGHDNLYWYRRVMGKEIKFLLHFVKESKQDESGMPNNRFLAERTGGTYSTLKVQPAELEDSGVYFCASSRGLATQFFGPGTRLTVL.

The CDR3 coding sequence is TGTGCCAGCTCACCGCGGGGGCGATTTAGCACAGATACGCAGTATTTT. It translates to CASSPRGRFSTDTQYF. V and J are TRBV18 and TRBJ2-3; D is perhaps TRBD2 (7 bases). The V end lost 3 bases, the J end lost 0 bases, and 13 bases lay between the germline ends. Germline CDR1 and CDR2: KGHSH and LQKENI. CDR3 length: 16 amino acids.

The V gene is TRBV9, the J gene TRBJ2-1, with a weak D call TRBD2 (5 bases). The CDR3 runs 15 residues. The germline gives CDR1 SGDLS, CDR2 YYNGEE. V was cut by 0 bases and J by 2 bases, with 9 bases left in between. The CDR3 region is CASSVEGGPYNEQFF. Written as DNA, the CDR3 is TGTGCCAGCAGCGTAGAGGGCGGGCCCTACAATGAGCAGTTCTTC.

The V gene is TRBV5-4, the J gene TRBJ2-3, with 10 bases identical to TRBD2. The J segment lost 4 bases and the V segment lost 0 bases, leaving 2 bases of the junction unmatched. Germline CDR1 SGHNT, CDR2 YYREEE (reference sequence). CDR3 length equals 15 residues. The CDR3 bases are TGTGCCAGCAGCTTGGACCTAGCGGGAGCAGATACGCAGTATTTT. Protein sequence: CASSLDLAGADTQYF.

The chain combines TRBV19 with TRBJ2-2; 7 bases align to TRBD1. V lost 6 bases, J lost 2 bases, and 6 bases stayed unmatched. The CDR3 length is 15 residues. Germline V CDR1 and CDR2: LNHDA, SQIVND (reference sequence). The CDR3 is CASRERQGNTGELFF. The CDR3 DNA is TGTGCCAGTAGAGAAAGACAGGGAAACACCGGGGAGCTGTTTTTT. The full variable domain, completed using reference TRBV19 and TRBJ2-2, is DGGITQSPKYLFRKEGQNVTLSCEQNLNHDAMYWYRQDPGQGLRLIYYSQIVNDFQKGDIAEGYSVSREKKESFPLTVTSAQKNPTAFYLCASRERQGNTGELFFGEGSRLTVL.

This clone has just a few counts. The chain employs TRBV10-3 and TRBJ2-1; D not resolved. From germline, CDR1 is ENHRY and CDR2 SYGVKD. V lost 4 bases and J lost 6, with 10 bases in between. The CDR3 length is 13 residues. The CDR3 region has the DNA TGTGCCATCAGTGGACGGACCTCCAATGAGCAGTTCTTC. It encodes CAISGRTSNEQFF.

The table lists this clone with a count of one. CDR3 amino acids: CASSFSSGRDTDTQYF. In nucleotides, the CDR3 is TGTGCCAGCAGCTTTTCTAGCGGGAGGGACACAGATACGCAGTATTTT. The chain uses TRBV9 and TRBJ2-3, with TRBD2 matching over 12 bases. With 4 bases clipped from V and 2 bases from J, the junction kept 5 bases outside the gene matches. The CDR3 covers 16 residues. Germline CDR1 and CDR2: SGDLS and YYNGEE.

The chain is built from TRBV28 and TRBJ2-1; 15 bases fit TRBD2. After removal of 5 bases from V and 7 bases from J, the junction contained 6 bases not matched to a gene. Looked up from germline, CDR1 is MDHEN and CDR2 is SYDVKM. This CDR3 region has 16 residues. The CDR3 loop is CASSQGLAGGSNEQFF. CDR3 DNA sequence: TGTGCCAGCAGTCAAGGACTAGCGGGAGGGTCGAATGAGCAGTTCTTC.

The chain combines TRBV7-6 with TRBJ2-3; 10 bases agree with TRBD2. CDR3 length: 15 residues. Germline V gene data show CDR1 as SGHVS and CDR2 as FNYEAQ. V was clipped by 4 bases and J by 2 bases; unmatched bases: 3. This chain's CDR3 is CASSWTSGTTDTQYF. DNA for the CDR3: TGTGCCAGCAGCTGGACTAGCGGTACCACAGATACGCAGTATTTT.

This clone was seen a few times. V is TRBV28 and J is TRBJ2-1, with D hard to call. The V and J ends lost 5 bases and 10 bases respectively, with 18 bases between them. Germline CDR1 MDHEN, CDR2 SYDVKM. This CDR3 spans 14 amino acids. In nucleotides, the CDR3 is TGTGCCAGCAGTACAGTAGGCTCCACAGTCGAGCAGTTCTTC. Protein product: CASSTVGSTVEQFF.

As for this clone: In the same sample, other DNA sequences code for this CDR3. The chain links TRBV29-1 to TRBJ2-7; TRBD2 aligns across 13 bases. CDR1 is SQVTM and CDR2 is ANQGSEA in the germline V gene. This CDR3 has 13 residues. V lost 6 bases to trimming and J lost 4 bases; unmatched junction nucleotides: 3. The CDR3 bases are TGCAGCGTCGGACTAGCGGGAGCTTACGAGCAGTACTTC. Protein sequence: CSVGLAGAYEQYF.

The genes are TRBV7-6 and TRBJ2-2; D gene unclear. Per germline, CDR1 SGHVS and CDR2 FNYEAQ. This CDR3 spans 13 amino acids. V dropped 5 bases and J dropped 4 bases, with 8 bases sitting between them. CDR3 DNA: TGTGCCAGCAGCCCGACCCGCACCGGGGAGCTGTTTTTT. Translation gives CASSPTRTGELFF. Based on the CDR3 plus reference TRBV7-6 and TRBJ2-2, the full variable domain is GAGVSQSPRYKVTKRGQDVALRCDPISGHVSLYWYRQALGQGPEFLTYFNYEAQQDKSGLPNDRFSAERPEGSISTLTIQRTEQRDSAMYRCASSPTRTGELFFGEGSRLTVL.

The CDR3 loop reads CASSLDPDRQLFF. CDR3 coding DNA: TGCGCCAGCAGCTTGGACCCCGACAGGCAACTGTTTTTT. V and J are TRBV5-1 and TRBJ1-4, with a tentative D call TRBD1 (6 bases). From germline, CDR1 is SGHRS and CDR2 YFSETQ. The CDR3 has 13 residues. With 0 bases removed from V and 12 bases from J, the gap between germline ends came to 12 bases.

V gene TRBV5-4 combines with J gene TRBJ1-2; 7 positions match TRBD1. This CDR3 region has 15 residues. Germline V gives CDR1 SGHNT, CDR2 YYREEE (reference sequence). The V gene end was trimmed by 1 base and the J gene end by 8 bases; junction bases not matched to a gene: 11. As DNA, the CDR3 is TGTGCCAGCAGCTTGCTTGGTCCAACAGGGGACGGCTACACCTTC. Translated: CASSLLGPTGDGYTF.

The gene calls are TRBV5-1 and TRBJ2-5, with 7 bases matching TRBD2. V was pared by 0 bases and J by 1 base, with 3 bases of the junction left unmatched. Germline V gene data show CDR1 as SGHRS and CDR2 as YFSETQ. This CDR3 spans 15 amino acids. The CDR3: CASSLVSGGQETQYF. The CDR3 nucleotides read TGCGCCAGCAGCTTGGTATCGGGAGGCCAAGAGACCCAGTACTTC. Variable domain in full (rest from reference TRBV5-1 and TRBJ2-5): KAGVTQTPRYLIKTRGQQVTLSCSPISGHRSVSWYQQTPGQGLQFLFEYFSETQRNKGNFPGRFSGRQFSNSRSEMNVSTLELGDSALYLCASSLVSGGQETQYFGPGTRLLVL.

The V call is TRBV9, the J call TRBJ2-7; tentatively, D is TRBD1 (6 bases). Trimming cost V 3 bases and J 0 bases, with 13 bases left between them. The CDR3 spans 15 residues. CDR1 and CDR2 from the germline V gene are SGDLS and YYNGEE. CDR3 nucleotides: TGTGCCAGCAGCGAAAACCCGACAGGCTCCTACGAGCAGTACTTC. Translating gives CASSENPTGSYEQYF.

This chain connects TRBV2 to TRBJ2-7, with 9 nucleotides matching TRBD1. There are 15 residues in the CDR3. V was clipped by 4 bases and J by 3 bases; unmatched bases: 7. The V gene's germline CDR1 is SNHLY and CDR2 FYNNEI. CDR3 in amino acids: CASSGEDRGSYEQYF. The CDR3 DNA reads TGTGCCAGCAGTGGAGAAGACAGGGGGAGCTACGAGCAGTACTTC.

The V and J genes are TRBV7-9 and TRBJ2-7, with D unclear. The CDR3 has 12 residues. V lost 5 bases to trimming and J lost 6 bases, with 11 bases between them. Germline CDR1 reads SEHNR; CDR2 reads FQNEAQ (reference sequence). CDR3 amino acids: CASSHTPGEQYF. The DNA for the CDR3 is TGTGCCAGCAGCCATACTCCGGGCGAGCAGTACTTC.

The rearrangement uses TRBV5-6 and TRBJ2-2; D is unclear. The length of the CDR3 is 13 residues. V gave up 2 bases and J gave up 7 bases, with 9 bases separating them. Germline CDR1 reads SGHDT; CDR2 reads YYEEEE. This chain's CDR3 is CASSFDWSGELFF. The CDR3 DNA follows: TGTGCCAGCAGCTTTGATTGGAGCGGGGAGCTGTTTTTT.

The chain uses TRBV7-2 and TRBJ2-7; tentatively, D is TRBD2 (5 bases). This CDR3 spans 13 amino acids. Trimming cost V 5 bases and J 4 bases, with 12 bases left between them. The germline V gene has CDR1 SGHTA and CDR2 FQGNSA. CDR3 loop: CASSTGIYYEQYF. CDR3 DNA: TGTGCCAGCAGCACGGGAATCTATTACGAGCAGTACTTC.

In nucleotides, the CDR3 is TGTGCCAGCTCACCACAAGGGCTCGGTTGGGGCTACACCTTC. Amino acid sequence: CASSPQGLGWGYTF. V and J are TRBV18 and TRBJ1-2; D is unclear. V was clipped by 1 base and J by 8 bases, with 14 bases between them. CDR1 and CDR2 (germline): KGHSH, LQKENI. The CDR3 contains 14 residues.